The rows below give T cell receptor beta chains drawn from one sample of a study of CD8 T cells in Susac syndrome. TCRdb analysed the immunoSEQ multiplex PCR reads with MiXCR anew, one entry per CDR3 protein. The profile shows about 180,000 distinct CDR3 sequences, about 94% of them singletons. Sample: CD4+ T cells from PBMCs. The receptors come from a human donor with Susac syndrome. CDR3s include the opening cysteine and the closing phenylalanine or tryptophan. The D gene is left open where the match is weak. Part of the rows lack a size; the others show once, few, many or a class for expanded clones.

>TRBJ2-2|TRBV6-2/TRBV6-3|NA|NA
CASSREAFFNTGELFF
TGTGCCAGCAGTCGAGAGGCCTTCTTCAACACCGGGGAGCTGTTTTTT
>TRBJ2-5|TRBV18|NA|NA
CASSVTGPQETQYF
TGTGCCAGCTCCGTTACGGGACCGCAAGAGACCCAGTACTTC
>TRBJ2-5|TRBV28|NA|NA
CASSLTRAGAQYF
TGTGCCAGCAGCCTAACCAGGGCCGGGGCCCAGTACTTC
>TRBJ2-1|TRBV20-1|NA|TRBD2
CSASSGDPYNEQFF
TGCAGTGCTAGTAGCGGGGACCCTTACAATGAGCAGTTCTTC
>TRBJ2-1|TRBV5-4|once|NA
CASSLRLGNEQFF
TGTGCCAGCAGCTTGCGACTCGGCAATGAGCAGTTCTTC
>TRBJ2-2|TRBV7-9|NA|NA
CASSSIAGAGELFF
TGTGCCAGCAGCTCCATCGCAGGCGCCGGGGAGCTGTTTTTT
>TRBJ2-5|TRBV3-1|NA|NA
CASSQEMPGAQYF
TGTGCCAGCAGCCAAGAAATGCCGGGGGCCCAGTACTTC
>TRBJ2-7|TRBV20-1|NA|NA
CSARGARDVRSYEQYF
TGCAGTGCTAGAGGGGCGAGGGACGTAAGATCCTACGAGCAGTACTTC
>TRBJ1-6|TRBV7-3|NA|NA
CATIPSPLHF
TGTGCCACCATACCGTCACCCCTCCACTTT
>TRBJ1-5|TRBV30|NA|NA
CAWSSRGNQPQHF
TGTGCCTGGAGTAGTAGGGGCAATCAGCCCCAGCATTTT
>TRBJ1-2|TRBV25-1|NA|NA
CASSDFGQNYGYTF
TGTGCCAGCAGTGATTTCGGGCAGAACTATGGCTACACCTTC
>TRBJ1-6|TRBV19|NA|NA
CATSVLDLTNSPLHF
TGTGCCACCTCAGTTTTGGACCTCACTAATTCACCCCTCCACTTT
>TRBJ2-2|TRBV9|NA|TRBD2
CASSVRGVGTGELFF
TGTGCCAGCAGCGTACGGGGGGTCGGGACCGGGGAGCTGTTTTTT
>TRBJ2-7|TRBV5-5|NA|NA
CASNLGISDEQYF
TGTGCCAGCAATCTTGGGATTTCGGACGAGCAGTACTTC
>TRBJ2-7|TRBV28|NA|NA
CASSLQGPPYEQYF
TGTGCCAGCAGTTTACAAGGACCACCCTACGAGCAGTACTTC
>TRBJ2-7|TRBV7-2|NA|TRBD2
CASSPGTSGRAQDEQYF
TGTGCCAGCAGCCCCGGGACTAGCGGGAGGGCTCAGGACGAGCAGTACTTC
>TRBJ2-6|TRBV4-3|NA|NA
CASSQETGHTGANVLTF
TGCGCCAGCAGCCAAGAGACAGGTCACACTGGGGCCAACGTCCTGACTTTC
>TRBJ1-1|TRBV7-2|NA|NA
CASSFVSGTFEAFF
TGTGCCAGCAGCTTCGTTTCAGGGACCTTTGAAGCTTTCTTT
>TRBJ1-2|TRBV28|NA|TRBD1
CASSQGGADYGYTF
TGTGCCAGCAGCCAAGGGGGCGCGGACTATGGCTACACCTTC
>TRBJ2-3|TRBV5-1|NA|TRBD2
CASSFRTSGVTDTQYF
TGCGCCAGCAGCTTCCGGACTAGCGGGGTCACAGATACGCAGTATTTT
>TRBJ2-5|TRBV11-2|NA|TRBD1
CASSYKTGAGETQYF
TGTGCCAGCAGCTATAAGACAGGGGCAGGGGAGACCCAGTACTTC
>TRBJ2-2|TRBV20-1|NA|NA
CSARAGSRFPGELFF
TGCAGTGCTAGGGCCGGGAGTAGGTTCCCCGGGGAGCTGTTTTTT
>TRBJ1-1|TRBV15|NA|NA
CATSRDMDTEAFF
TGTGCCACCAGCAGAGATATGGACACTGAAGCTTTCTTT
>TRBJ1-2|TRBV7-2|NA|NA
CASSLEAVNYGYTF
TGTGCCAGCAGCTTAGAAGCGGTTAACTATGGCTACACCTTC
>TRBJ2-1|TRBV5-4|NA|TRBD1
CASSLGGSGQGYNEQFF
TGTGCCAGCAGCTTGGGAGGATCGGGACAGGGGTACAATGAGCAGTTCTTC
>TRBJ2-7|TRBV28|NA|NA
CASSVGGRMSYEQYF
TGTGCCAGCAGTGTGGGGGGACGCATGTCCTACGAGCAGTACTTC
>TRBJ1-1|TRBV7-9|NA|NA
CASSQQLSYEAFF
TGTGCCAGCAGCCAACAATTGTCATACGAAGCTTTCTTT
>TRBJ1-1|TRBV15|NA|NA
CATSRRGAGNTEAFF
TGTGCCACCAGCAGGCGGGGCGCCGGGAACACTGAAGCTTTCTTT
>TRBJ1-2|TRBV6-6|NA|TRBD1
CASNQDRGNYGYTF
TGTGCCAGCAACCAGGACAGGGGGAATTATGGCTACACCTTC
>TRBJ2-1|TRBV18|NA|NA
CASSSRPRSEFFIHNEQFF
TGTGCCAGCTCCTCCAGACCAAGGTCGGAGTTCTTCATACACAATGAGCAGTTCTTC
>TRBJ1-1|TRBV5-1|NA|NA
CASSLGGGGATEAFF
TGCGCCAGCAGCTTGGGGGGTGGGGGTGCCACTGAAGCTTTCTTT
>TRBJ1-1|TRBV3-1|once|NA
CASSLVRNTEAFF
TGTGCCAGCAGCCTGGTGCGGAACACTGAAGCTTTCTTT
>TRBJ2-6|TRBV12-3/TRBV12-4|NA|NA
CASSLQPTGANVLTF
TGTGCCAGCAGCCTTCAACCGACTGGGGCCAACGTCCTGACTTTC
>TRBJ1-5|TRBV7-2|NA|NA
CASSLRRDQPQHF
TGTGCCAGCAGCTTAAGGAGGGATCAGCCCCAGCATTTT
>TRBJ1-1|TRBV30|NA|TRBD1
CAFLRDRLLTEAFF
TGTGCCTTTTTACGGGACAGGCTCCTAACTGAAGCTTTCTTT